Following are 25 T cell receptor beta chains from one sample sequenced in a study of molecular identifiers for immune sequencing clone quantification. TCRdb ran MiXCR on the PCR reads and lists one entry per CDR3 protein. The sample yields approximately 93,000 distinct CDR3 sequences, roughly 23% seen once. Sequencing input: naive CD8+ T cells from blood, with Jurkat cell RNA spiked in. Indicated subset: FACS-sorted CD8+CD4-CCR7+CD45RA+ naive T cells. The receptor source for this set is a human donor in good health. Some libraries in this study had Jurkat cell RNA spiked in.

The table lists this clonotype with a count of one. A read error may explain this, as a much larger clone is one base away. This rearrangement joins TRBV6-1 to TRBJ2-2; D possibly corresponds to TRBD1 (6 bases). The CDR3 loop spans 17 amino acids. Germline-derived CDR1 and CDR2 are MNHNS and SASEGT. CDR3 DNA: TGTCCCAGCAGTACACCTAACAGGGAAGAAGGTACCGGGGAGCTGTTTTTT. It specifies CPSSTPNREEGTGELFF.

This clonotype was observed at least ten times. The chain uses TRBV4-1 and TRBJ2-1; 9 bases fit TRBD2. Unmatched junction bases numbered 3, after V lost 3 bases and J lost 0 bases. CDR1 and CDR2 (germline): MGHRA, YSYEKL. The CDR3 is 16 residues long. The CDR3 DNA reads TGCGCCAGCAGCCAGATAGCGGGGGACTCCTACAATGAGCAGTTCTTC. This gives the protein CASSQIAGDSYNEQFF.

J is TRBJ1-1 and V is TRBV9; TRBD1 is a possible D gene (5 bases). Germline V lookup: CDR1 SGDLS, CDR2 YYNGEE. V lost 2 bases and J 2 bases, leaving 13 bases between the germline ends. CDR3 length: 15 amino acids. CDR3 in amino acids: CASSVAQGPNTEAFF. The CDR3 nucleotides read TGTGCCAGCAGCGTGGCTCAGGGCCCTAACACTGAAGCTTTCTTT.

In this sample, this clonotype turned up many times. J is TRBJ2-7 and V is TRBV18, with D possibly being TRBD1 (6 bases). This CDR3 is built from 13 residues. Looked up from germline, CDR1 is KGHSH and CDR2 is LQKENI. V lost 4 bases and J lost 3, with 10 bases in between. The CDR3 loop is CASSHGRGYEQYF. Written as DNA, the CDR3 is TGTGCCAGCTCACATGGCAGGGGCTACGAGCAGTACTTC.

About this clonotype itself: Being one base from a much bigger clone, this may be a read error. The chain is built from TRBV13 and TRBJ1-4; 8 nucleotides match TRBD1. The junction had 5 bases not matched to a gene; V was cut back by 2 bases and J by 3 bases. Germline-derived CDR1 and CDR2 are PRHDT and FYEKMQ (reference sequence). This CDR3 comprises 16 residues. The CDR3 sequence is CASSLRQGAANEKLFF. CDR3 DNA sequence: TGTGCCAGCAGCTTACGTCAGGGGGCAGCTAATGAAAAACTGTTTTTT.

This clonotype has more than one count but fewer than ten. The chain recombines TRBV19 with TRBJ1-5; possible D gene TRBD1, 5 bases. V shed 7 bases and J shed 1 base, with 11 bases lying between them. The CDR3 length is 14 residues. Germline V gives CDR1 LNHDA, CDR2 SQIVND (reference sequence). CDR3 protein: CASNQGRSNQPQHF. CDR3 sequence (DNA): TGTGCCAGTAACCAGGGAAGGAGCAATCAGCCCCAGCATTTT.

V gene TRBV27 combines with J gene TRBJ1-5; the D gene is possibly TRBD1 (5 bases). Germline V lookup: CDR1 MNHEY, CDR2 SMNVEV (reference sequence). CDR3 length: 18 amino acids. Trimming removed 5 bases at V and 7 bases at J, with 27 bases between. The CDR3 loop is CASSPLLRTVGVKQPQHF. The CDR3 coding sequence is TGTGCCAGCAGTCCCCTTCTGCGCACGGTGGGGGTGAAACAGCCCCAGCATTTT.

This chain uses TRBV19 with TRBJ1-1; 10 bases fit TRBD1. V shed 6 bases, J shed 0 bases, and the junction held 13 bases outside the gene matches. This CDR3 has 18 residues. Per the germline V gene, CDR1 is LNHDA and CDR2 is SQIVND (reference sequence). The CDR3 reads CASRTGWTGGDLNTEAFF. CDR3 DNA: TGTGCCAGTAGGACGGGCTGGACAGGGGGTGACTTGAACACTGAAGCTTTCTTT. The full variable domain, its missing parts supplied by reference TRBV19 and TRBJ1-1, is DGGITQSPKYLFRKEGQNVTLSCEQNLNHDAMYWYRQDPGQGLRLIYYSQIVNDFQKGDIAEGYSVSREKKESFPLTVTSAQKNPTAFYLCASRTGWTGGDLNTEAFFGQGTRLTVV.

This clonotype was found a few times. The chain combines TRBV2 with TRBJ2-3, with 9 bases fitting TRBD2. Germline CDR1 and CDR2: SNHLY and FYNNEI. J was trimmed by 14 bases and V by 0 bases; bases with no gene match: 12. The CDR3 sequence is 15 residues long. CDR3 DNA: TGTGCCAGCAGTGAAGCGCCCCGCCGGGCGGGAGGGCTGTATTTT. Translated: CASSEAPRRAGGLYF.

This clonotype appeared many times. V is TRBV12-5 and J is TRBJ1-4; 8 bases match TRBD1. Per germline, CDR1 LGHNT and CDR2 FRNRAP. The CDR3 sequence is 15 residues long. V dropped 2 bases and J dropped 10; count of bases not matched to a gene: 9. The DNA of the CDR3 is TGTGCTAGTGGTTTGCCCGAGACAGGGGAGGGAAAACTGTTTTTT. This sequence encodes CASGLPETGEGKLFF.

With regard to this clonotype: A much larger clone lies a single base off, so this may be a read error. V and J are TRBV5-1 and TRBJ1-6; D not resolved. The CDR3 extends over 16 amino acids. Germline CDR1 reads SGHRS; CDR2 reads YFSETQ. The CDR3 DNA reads TGCGCCAGCAGCTTGGAAAGACCGTCGGTTATTTCACCCCCCCACTTT. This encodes CASSLERPSVISPPHF. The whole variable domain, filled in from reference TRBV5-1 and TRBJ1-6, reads KAGVTQTPRYLIKTRGQQVTLSCSPISGHRSVSWYQQTPGQGLQFLFEYFSETQRNKGNFPGRFSGRQFSNSRSEMNVSTLELGDSALYLCASSLERPSVISPPHFGNGTRLTVT.

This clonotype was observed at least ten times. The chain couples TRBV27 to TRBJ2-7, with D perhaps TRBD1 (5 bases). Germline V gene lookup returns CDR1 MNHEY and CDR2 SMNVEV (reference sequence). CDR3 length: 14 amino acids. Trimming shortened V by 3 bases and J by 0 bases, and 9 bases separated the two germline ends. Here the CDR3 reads CASSLGHSSYEQYF. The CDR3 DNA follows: TGTGCCAGCAGTTTGGGGCATAGCTCCTACGAGCAGTACTTC.

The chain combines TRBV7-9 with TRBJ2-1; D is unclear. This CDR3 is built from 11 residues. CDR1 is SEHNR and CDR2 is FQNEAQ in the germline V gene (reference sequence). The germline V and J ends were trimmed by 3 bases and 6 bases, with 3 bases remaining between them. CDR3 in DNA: TGTGCCAGCAGCTTTTCCAATGAGCAGTTCTTC. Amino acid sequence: CASSFSNEQFF.

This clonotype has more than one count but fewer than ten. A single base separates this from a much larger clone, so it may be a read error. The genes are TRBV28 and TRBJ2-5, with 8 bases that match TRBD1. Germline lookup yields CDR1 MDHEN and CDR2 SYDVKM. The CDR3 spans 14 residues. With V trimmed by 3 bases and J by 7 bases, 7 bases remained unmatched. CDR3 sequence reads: CASSFPGGEGTQYF. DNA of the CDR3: TGTGCCAGCAGTTTTCCAGGGGGCGAAGGGACCCAGTACTTC.

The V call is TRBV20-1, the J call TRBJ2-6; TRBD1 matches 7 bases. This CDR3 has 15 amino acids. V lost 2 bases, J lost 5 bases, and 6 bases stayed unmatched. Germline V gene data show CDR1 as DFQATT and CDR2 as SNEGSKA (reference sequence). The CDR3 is CSARMDRSRANVLTF. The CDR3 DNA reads TGCAGTGCTAGAATGGACAGGTCTAGGGCCAACGTCCTGACTTTC.

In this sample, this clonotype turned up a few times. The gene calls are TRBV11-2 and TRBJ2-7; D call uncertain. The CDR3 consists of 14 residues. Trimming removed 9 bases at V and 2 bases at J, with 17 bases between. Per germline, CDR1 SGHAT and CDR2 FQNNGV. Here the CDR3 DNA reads TGTGCCAGGAGTGAGCGTGGCATGACCTACGAGCAGTACTTC. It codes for CARSERGMTYEQYF.

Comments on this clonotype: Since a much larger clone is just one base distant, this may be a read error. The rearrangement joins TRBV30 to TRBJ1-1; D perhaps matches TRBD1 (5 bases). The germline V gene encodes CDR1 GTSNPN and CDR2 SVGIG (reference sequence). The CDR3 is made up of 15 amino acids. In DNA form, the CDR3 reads TGTGTCTGGAGCCTGACCTCGACAGTTGATACTGAAGCTTTCTTT. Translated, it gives CVWSLTSTVDTEAFF.

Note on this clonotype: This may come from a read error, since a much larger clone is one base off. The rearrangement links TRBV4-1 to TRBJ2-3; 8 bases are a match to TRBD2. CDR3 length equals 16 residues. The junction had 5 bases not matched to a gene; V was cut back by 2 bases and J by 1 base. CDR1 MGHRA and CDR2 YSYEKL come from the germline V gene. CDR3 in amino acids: CASSQSPAGGTDTQYF. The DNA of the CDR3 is TGCGCCAGCAGCCAATCCCCAGCGGGGGGCACAGATACGCAGTATTTT.

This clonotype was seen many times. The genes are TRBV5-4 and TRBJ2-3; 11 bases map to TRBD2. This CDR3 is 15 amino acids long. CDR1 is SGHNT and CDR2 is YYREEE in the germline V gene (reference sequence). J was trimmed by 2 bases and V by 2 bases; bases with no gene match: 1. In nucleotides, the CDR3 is TGTGCCAGCAGCTTACTAGCGGGGGTCACAGATACGCAGTATTTT. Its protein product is CASSLLAGVTDTQYF.

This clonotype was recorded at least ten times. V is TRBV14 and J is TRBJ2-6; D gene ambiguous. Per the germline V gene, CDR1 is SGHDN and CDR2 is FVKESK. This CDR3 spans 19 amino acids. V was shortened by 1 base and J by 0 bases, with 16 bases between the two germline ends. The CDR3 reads CASSQVGGVPPSGANVLTF. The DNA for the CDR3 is TGTGCCAGCAGCCAAGTGGGCGGAGTTCCTCCCTCTGGGGCCAACGTCCTGACTTTC.

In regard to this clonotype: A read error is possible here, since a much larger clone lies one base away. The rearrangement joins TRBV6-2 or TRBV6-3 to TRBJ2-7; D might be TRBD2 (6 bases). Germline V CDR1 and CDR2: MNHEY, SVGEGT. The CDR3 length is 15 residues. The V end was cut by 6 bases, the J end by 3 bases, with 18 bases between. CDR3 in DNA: TGTGCCAGCAGACCCGAGGGACTGCGTAACTACGAGCAGTACTTC. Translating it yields CASRPEGLRNYEQYF.

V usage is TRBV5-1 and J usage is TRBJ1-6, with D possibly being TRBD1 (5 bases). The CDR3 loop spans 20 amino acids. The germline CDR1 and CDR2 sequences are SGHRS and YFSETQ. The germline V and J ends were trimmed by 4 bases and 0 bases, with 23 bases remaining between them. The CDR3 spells CASSAQIGDGQSSYNSPLHF. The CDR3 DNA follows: TGCGCCAGCAGCGCCCAAATCGGGGACGGCCAGAGCTCCTATAATTCACCCCTCCACTTT.

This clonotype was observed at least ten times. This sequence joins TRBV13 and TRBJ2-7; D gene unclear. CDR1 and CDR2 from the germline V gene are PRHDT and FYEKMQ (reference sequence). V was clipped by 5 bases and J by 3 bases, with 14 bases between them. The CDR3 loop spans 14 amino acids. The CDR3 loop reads CASSPGRLLYEQYF. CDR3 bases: TGTGCCAGCAGCCCCGGACGGCTCCTCTACGAGCAGTACTTC. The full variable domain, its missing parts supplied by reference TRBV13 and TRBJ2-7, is AAGVIQSPRHLIKEKRETATLKCYPIPRHDTVYWYQQGPGQDPQFLISFYEKMQSDKGSIPDRFSAQQFSDYHSELNMSSLELGDSALYFCASSPGRLLYEQYFGPGTRLTVT.

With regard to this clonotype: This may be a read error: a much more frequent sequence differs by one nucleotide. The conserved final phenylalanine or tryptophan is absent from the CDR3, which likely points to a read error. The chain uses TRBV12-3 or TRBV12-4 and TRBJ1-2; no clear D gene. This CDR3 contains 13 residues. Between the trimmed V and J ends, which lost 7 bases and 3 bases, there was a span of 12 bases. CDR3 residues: CASTVSSHYGYTL. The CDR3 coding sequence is TGTGCCAGCACCGTCAGTAGTCACTATGGCTACACCCTC.

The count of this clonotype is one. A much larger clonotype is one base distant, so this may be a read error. This CDR3 reads CASSLGRTLAGAYNEQFF. The CDR3 DNA follows: TGTGCCAGCAGCTTAGGCCGAACTCTAGCGGGGGCCTACAATGAGCAGTTCTTC. This chain links TRBV11-2 with TRBJ2-1; the match to TRBD2 covers 10 bases. In germline, CDR1 is SGHAT, CDR2 FQNNGV. This CDR3 is 18 amino acids long. V dropped 1 base and J dropped 2; count of bases not matched to a gene: 8.